This T cell receptor (beta chain) was identified in a study of cytomegalovirus exposure and HLA in healthy donors (dated by TCRdb to about 2017). Some background on the complete study: According to an earlier analysis of 450 to 650 of the donors, about 179 million T cells yielded some 110 million unique TCR beta sequences and around 300 Gb of sequence data. Along with the approximately 600-subject first cohort, a separate validation cohort of about 110 different subjects was used. To study patterns of TCR occurrence, a later analysis re-analyzed previously published TCR beta repertoires from under 750 donors and added high-resolution HLA genotyping. Alongside the repertoire data, information on donor age, sex, ethnicity and CMV serostatus was compiled. Typing coverage differed by locus: A, B, C, DRB1 and DQB1 were typed in roughly 620-640 donors, DQA1 in approximately 520, DPA1 in 600 to 610, and DPB1 in 472. An early release covering 550 to 700 HLA-typed donors comprised about 320 gigabases of sequencing data and tens of millions of unique TCR sequences. A later genetic analysis took genome-wide SNP genotypes for about 60% of the roughly 670 donors and used that subset as a discovery cohort. Among the 398 genotyped donors, around 81% belonged to the genetic ancestry cluster associated with self-reported Caucasian donors. In an earlier analysis of around 540 of the donors, high-throughput TCR beta sequencing was used to judge whether each TCR beta V gene segment behaved as functional or pseudogenic. All discovery cohort repertoires had been generated using a single sequencing platform. A few DR-DQ haplotypes were handled as single units for association and clustering because linkage in the cohort was strong. The T cell repertoires of under 750 subjects were profiled by immunosequencing and related to cytomegalovirus serostatus. The study was designed to test whether signatures of past pathogen exposure could be identified by cataloging public T cell receptors. Across under 500 genotyped donors of the cohort, an average of 235,054 unique TCR beta nucleotide sequences per donor were sequenced, and roughly a sixth of those sequences were non-productive. The study combined high-throughput TCR immunosequencing, statistical association of individual TCRs with disease status, and machine learning to predict cytomegalovirus infection status. In the later analysis, no new phenotypic data were used to find candidate immune exposures; instead, reliance was placed on TCR beta sequences and their occurrence across donors. Class I and class II HLA loci were covered by the typing at four-digit resolution.

After removal of 4 bases from V and 2 bases from J, the junction retains 5 bases not matched to a gene. The germline V gene supplies CDR1 SGHRS and CDR2 YFSETQ. The CDR3 numbers 15 residues from cysteine through phenylalanine. The CDR3 DNA has 45 bases and is translated from base 1. What the study reported, not specific to this receptor: Cytomegalovirus status was reported to be diagnosed by the classifier with high specificity and sensitivity in both the original and validation cohorts. Presence/absence analyses assumed roughly uniform sequencing depth across donors, an assumption that may not hold. Correlated functional status among segregating V segments might reflect linkage disequilibrium, but an unknown experimental factor could not be ruled out. In a later analysis, HLA-associated TCR beta chains were found to be more clonally expanded and to have lower generation probabilities than equally common non-associated chains. In a later analysis, most CMV-associated TCR beta chains were found to appear HLA-restricted, with HLA associations seemingly driven largely by CMV exposure. A few of the identified cytomegalovirus-associated TCR beta chains were confirmed in vitro to be specific for cytomegalovirus antigens. Because counts were too low, roughly 17 rarely observed V segments, including chromosome 9 orphons, were left out of the earlier analysis of over 550 of the donors. When HLA alleles, especially DR and DQ, strongly co-occurred, TCR associations were difficult to assign to individual alleles. In a later analysis, TCR association rates were found to vary across HLA loci, with the most associated TCRs seen for DRB1 alleles and the fewest for HLA-C alleles. A later analysis reported that several top co-occurrence clusters appeared linked to parvovirus B19, influenza, CMV and Epstein-Barr virus. This cohort had only TCR beta chains sequenced, and the lack of alpha or paired-chain data limited which features could be detected. Specific HLA alleles were associated with 16,951 TCR beta sequences at a false discovery rate of 0.05 in a later analysis. The only immune exposure information available for the cohort was CMV serostatus. A further reported finding was that TCR beta sequences accurately predicted the HLA-A and HLA-B alleles for most subjects in the first cohort. The authors suggested that the approach could potentially be generalized to other disease states and immunological phenotypes. Because HLA typing was missing for some donors at each locus, association tests included only the typed subset. Broadly in line with IMGT annotations, most TCR beta V segments showed up in productive rearrangements about 87% or about 30% of the time in an earlier analysis of 450 to 600 of the donors. An association between a missense DCLRE1C variant and V-gene and J-gene trimming of TCR beta chains was found in a later genetic analysis and replicated in an independent cohort. Some IMGT-functional V segments, including TRBV6-2 and TRBV6-3, could not be told apart with the 87-base-pair reads, so those segments were excluded. The study gave a list of roughly 150 TCR beta chains associated with cytomegalovirus. Across donors, most TCR sequences were observed very rarely, whereas some public TCRs were present in many individuals. Compared with the roughly 700-donor mean, donors in an Asian-associated ancestry cluster had fewer N-insertions in productive TCRs, according to a later genetic analysis. A group of highly shared sequence variants was considered likely to be a technical artifact of the sequencing pipeline.

The cohort comprised approximately 700 healthy bone marrow donors. Cohort members were all nominally healthy when sampled, although unrecorded immune exposures were likely present. The donor tested CMV seronegative and was one of the 352 seronegative cohort members. Every donor gave a peripheral blood sample, and the peripheral blood mononuclear cells from that sample were used for TCR beta sequencing. Genomic DNA extraction from the blood cell samples was performed with the Qiagen DNeasy Blood Extraction Kit. Libraries came from the immunoSEQ multiplex PCR assay. For the multiplex PCR, a mixture combining 60 forward primers for TCR Vbeta segments and 13 reverse primers for TCR Jbeta segments was used. Amplification of the CDR3 region of rearranged TCR beta genes was performed with a multiplex PCR assay on genomic DNA. The Illumina HiSeq System was used to sequence the amplified TCR beta libraries as 87-base-pair reads. Concerning the study's data processing: In a later analysis, tens of millions of unique TCR beta chains were counted across the 666 repertoires, and roughly 11 million of these chains were shared by at least two donors. A nearest-neighbor algorithm error-corrected the raw reads and collapsed the reads into unique sequences, merging closely related sequences to remove PCR and sequencing errors. To assign V, D and J gene segments, CDR3 sequences were aligned to IMGT reference sequences. For a sequence to be retained, a match of at least six nucleotides to both a V gene segment and a J gene segment was required. A rearrangement was called productive if the CDR3 had no stop codons and remained in frame with V and J, and every other rearrangement was called non-productive. CDR3 was defined by IMGT convention, running from the second conserved V-encoded cysteine to the conserved J-encoded phenylalanine. Sequences without an unambiguous match to a single V gene segment were excluded from the earlier analysis of several hundred of the donors. An earlier analysis of 500 to 700 of the donors classified V segments as functional when productive rearrangements were above 56.7% and as segregating when the standard deviation between donors was above 5%. A statistical classification framework was built for diagnosing cytomegalovirus status from the catalog of TCR beta chain sequences. In a later analysis, TCR nucleotide sequences were compared against IMGT/GENE-DB human TR gene sequences so that V and J genes could be assigned. In a later analysis, CDR3 sequences and most-parsimonious VDJ recombination scenarios were assigned using the TCRdist pipeline. In a later analysis, each TCR beta chain was defined by its CDR3 amino acid sequence together with its V-gene family, and reads lacking a unique V-gene family were excluded. As a way to deal with suspected cross-contamination and a sequencing artifact, a later analysis dropped roughly 620 nucleotide sequences that were highly shared and had low generation probability. For each public chain, a later analysis derived a clonal expansion index from normalized ranks of inferred template counts within each repertoire. Generation probabilities in a later analysis came from a VDJ recombination model fitted to out-of-frame rearrangements, and those results were checked against IGoR. In a later analysis, hypergeometric tests were used to score TCR-TCR, TCR-HLA and TCR-CMV co-occurrence, with a repertoire-size bias correction applied to TCR pairs. False discovery rates were estimated in a later analysis by permuting HLA or CMV assignments 20 times. In a later analysis, co-occurring TCRs were grouped using DBSCAN, and TCRdist sequence similarity was added for clustering within HLA-allele-positive subsets. Repertoires with fewer than 30,000 or more than 120,000 public chains, plus five repertoires with anomalous nucleotide sharing, were excluded from co-occurrence clustering. TCRdb holds this immuneACCESS table with in-frame rearrangements only. Some clones are missing; in checked studies, unresolved V genes explain under half, and the rest has no known cause. V, J and clone size were drawn from that table, and D and trimming were deduced from the DNA. In all, the sample holds roughly 200,000 clones, and about 70% of those were seen once. The ten largest clones capture approximately 2% of the sample.

This clone appeared a few times. There is no known antigen for this receptor. No base quality information exists; no much larger clone differs at one position. This sequence uses TRBV5-1 and TRBJ2-3, with 9 bases in between that match TRBD1. Sequenced: PBMCs. This TCR derives from a young woman in good health and CMV-seronegative. The CDR3 has the sequence CASSGGQGPTDTQYF. The nucleotides read TGCGCCAGCAGCGGGGGACAGGGACCCACAGATACGCAGTATTTT.